This T cell receptor beta chain came from a study of blood T cells in healthy people across ages. CDR1 is SGHTA, CDR2 FQGNSA, per germline. J gave up 9 bases and V 5 bases, and 11 bases lay outside the gene matches. This CDR3 has 15 amino acids. It was with a sample-barcoded 5' primer and a J-beta primer mix that a second PCR of roughly 7 to 12 cycles was run. TCRdb redid the calling of the 5' RACE reads with MiXCR, one entry per CDR3 protein. The sample lists more than 800,000 distinct CDR3 sequences, under 35% occurring once. Study-level results: Lack of knowledge of donor CMV status possibly confounded expanded clonotype changes.

A few counts support this clonotype. What it recognizes is unknown. Input material: blood. This chain uses TRBV7-2 with TRBJ2-1, with TRBD2 matching 9 bases. This TCR derives from a woman older than 75 in good health. For the CDR3, the DNA is TGTGCCAGCAGCCACAGGACTAGCGTCGGAAGTGAGCAGTTCTTC. Protein sequence: CASSHRTSVGSEQFF.